The present T cell receptor beta chain was sequenced within a study of blood T cell repertoires in COVID-19. The overall study: Samples of COVID-19 (acute and convalescent) were obtained from the United States, Italy and Spain. In each case, the material was cDNA or gDNA derived from T cells, B-cell-depleted T cells, or PBMCs.

In germline, CDR1 is SGHKS, CDR2 YYEKEE (reference sequence). The CDR3 runs to 15 residues. V lost 0 bases, J lost 4 bases, and 10 bases lay in between. Per the original methods: Estimated nucleated cell counts came from reference gene primer amplification. Some clones are missing from TCRdb's copy, which holds only in-frame ones; the method was immunoSEQ multiplex PCR. V, J and clone size are those of that table, while D and trimming were read from the DNA. The sample has 95,000 or so clones; 84% are singletons. The TCR sequence derives from a human donor in a cohort sampled during active COVID-19. Source material: peripheral blood. This rearrangement joins TRBV5-5 to TRBJ2-2; the D is unclear. The CDR3 sequence is CASSLGGTFTGELFF. Written as DNA, the CDR3 is TGTGCCAGCAGCTTGGGAGGTACTTTCACCGGGGAGCTGTTTTTT.